One T cell receptor (beta chain) is described in this entry. CDR1 is SNHLY and CDR2 is FYNNEI in the germline V gene. With V trimmed by 7 bases and J by 7 bases, 11 bases remained unmatched. The length of the CDR3 is 14 residues. These data come from a study of blood T cell repertoires in COVID-19. The assay was immunoSEQ multiplex PCR, and TCRdb's table has in-frame clones only and misses some. The sample carries roughly 81,000 clones, about four fifths recorded once. Material for sequencing was peripheral blood. This clonotype was sampled from a man at least 80 years old with active or convalescent COVID-19. The chain has TRBV2 and TRBJ1-2; 8 nucleotides line up with TRBD1. The CDR3 region is CASIDRGFSRGYTF. CDR3 in DNA: TGTGCCAGCATTGACAGGGGCTTTTCGCGTGGCTACACCTTC.